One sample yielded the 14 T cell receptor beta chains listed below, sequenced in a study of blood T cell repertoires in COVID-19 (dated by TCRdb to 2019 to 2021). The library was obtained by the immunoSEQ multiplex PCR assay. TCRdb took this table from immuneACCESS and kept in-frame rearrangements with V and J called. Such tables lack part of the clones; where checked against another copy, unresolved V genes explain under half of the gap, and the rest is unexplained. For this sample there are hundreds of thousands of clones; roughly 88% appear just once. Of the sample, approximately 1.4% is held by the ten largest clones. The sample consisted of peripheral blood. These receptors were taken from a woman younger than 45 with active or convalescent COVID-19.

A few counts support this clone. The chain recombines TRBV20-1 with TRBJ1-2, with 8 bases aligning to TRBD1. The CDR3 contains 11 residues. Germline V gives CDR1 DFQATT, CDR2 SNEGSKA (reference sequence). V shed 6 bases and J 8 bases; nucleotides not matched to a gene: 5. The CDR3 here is CSADRGWGYTF. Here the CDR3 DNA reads TGCAGTGCCGACAGGGGATGGGGCTACACCTTC.

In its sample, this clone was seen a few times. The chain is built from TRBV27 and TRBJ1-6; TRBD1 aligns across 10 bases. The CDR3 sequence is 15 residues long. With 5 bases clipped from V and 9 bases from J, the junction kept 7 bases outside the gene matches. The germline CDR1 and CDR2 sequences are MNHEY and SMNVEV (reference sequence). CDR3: CASSAQGQGGSPLHF. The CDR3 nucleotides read TGTGCCAGCAGTGCCCAAGGACAGGGGGGTTCACCCCTCCACTTT.

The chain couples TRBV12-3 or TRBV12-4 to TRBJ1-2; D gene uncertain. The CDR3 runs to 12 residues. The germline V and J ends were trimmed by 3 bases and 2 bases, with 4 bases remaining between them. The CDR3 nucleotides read TGTGCCAGCAGTTTCCAGAACTATGGCTACACCTTC. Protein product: CASSFQNYGYTF.

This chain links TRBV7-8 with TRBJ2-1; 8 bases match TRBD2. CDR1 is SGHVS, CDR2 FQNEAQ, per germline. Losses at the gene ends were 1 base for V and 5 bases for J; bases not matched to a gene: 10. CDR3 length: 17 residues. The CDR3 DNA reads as TGTGCCAGCAGCTTAGTAGGCGGGGGGCCCGAAGACAATGAGCAGTTCTTC. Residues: CASSLVGGGPEDNEQFF.

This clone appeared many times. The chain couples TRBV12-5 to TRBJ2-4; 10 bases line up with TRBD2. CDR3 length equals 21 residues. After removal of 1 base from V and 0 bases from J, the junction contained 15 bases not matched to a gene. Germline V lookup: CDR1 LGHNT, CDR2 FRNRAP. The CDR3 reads CASGLAILGVAGGEAKNIQYF. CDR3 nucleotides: TGTGCTAGTGGTTTGGCCATTTTGGGGGTAGCGGGGGGCGAAGCCAAAAACATTCAGTACTTC.

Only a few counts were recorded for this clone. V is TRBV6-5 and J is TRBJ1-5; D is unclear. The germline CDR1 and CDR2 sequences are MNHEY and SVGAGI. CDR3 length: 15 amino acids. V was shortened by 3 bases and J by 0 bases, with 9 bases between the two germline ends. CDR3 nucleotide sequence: TGTGCCAGCAGTTATCGTGTTAATAGCAATCAGCCCCAGCATTTT. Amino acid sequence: CASSYRVNSNQPQHF.

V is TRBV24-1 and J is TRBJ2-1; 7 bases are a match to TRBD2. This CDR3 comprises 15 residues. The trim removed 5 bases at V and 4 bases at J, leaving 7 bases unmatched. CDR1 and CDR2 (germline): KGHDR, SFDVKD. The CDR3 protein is CATSGEAGLYNEQFF. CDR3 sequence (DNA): TGTGCCACCAGTGGGGAAGCGGGGCTATACAATGAGCAGTTCTTC.

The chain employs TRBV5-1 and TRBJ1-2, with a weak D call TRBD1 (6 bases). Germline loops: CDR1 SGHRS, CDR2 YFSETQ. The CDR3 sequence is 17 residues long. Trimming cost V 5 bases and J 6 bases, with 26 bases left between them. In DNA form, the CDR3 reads TGCGCCAGCAGGGCCAACCCCCCTGGTGCAGGGGTGGATGGCTACACCTTC. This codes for CASRANPPGAGVDGYTF. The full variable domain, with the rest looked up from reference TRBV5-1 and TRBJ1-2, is KAGVTQTPRYLIKTRGQQVTLSCSPISGHRSVSWYQQTPGQGLQFLFEYFSETQRNKGNFPGRFSGRQFSNSRSEMNVSTLELGDSALYLCASRANPPGAGVDGYTFGSGTRLTVV.

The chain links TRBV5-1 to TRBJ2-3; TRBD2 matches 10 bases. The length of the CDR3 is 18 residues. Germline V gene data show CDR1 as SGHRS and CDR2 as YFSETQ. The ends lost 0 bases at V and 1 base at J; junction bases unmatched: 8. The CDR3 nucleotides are TGCGCCAGCAGCTTGGTAGCGGGGGGCGTTATTGGCACAGATACGCAGTATTTT. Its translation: CASSLVAGGVIGTDTQYF.

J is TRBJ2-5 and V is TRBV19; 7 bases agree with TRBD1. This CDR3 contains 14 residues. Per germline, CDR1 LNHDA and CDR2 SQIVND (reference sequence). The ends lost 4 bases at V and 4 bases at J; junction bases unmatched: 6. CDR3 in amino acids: CASSTTGAGETQYF. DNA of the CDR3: TGTGCCAGTAGTACTACAGGGGCAGGAGAGACCCAGTACTTC.

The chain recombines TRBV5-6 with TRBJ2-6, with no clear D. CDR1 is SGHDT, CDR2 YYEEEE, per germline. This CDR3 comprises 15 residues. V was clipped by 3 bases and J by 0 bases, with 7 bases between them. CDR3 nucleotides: TGTGCCAGCAGCTCGCAGAACTCTGGGGCCAACGTCCTGACTTTC. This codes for CASSSQNSGANVLTF.

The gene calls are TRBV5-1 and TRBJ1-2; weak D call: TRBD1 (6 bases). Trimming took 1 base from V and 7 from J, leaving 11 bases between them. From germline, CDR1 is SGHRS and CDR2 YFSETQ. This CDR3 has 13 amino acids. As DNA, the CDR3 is TGCGCCAGCAGCTTGACGGCAGGGGTTGGCTACACCTTC. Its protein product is CASSLTAGVGYTF.

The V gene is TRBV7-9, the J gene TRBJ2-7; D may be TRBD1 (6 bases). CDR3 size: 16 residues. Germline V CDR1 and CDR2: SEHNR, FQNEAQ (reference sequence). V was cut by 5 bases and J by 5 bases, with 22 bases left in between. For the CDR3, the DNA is TGTGCCAGCAGCCCACCGGGCCCTCAGGGGAACGACGAGCAGTACTTC. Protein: CASSPPGPQGNDEQYF.

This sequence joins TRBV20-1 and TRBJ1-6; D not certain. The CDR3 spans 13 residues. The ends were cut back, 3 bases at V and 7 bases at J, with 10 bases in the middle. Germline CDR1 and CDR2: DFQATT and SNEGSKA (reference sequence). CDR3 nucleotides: TGCAGTGCTAGTGGAGGTTCAAATTCACCCCTCCACTTT. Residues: CSASGGSNSPLHF.